These 32 T cell receptor beta chains were all obtained from the same sample, sequenced in a study of blood T cell repertoires in COVID-19. The method was immunoSEQ multiplex PCR; TCRdb's version includes in-frame clones alone and lacks a portion of them. Of more than 150,000 clones in the sample, 86% were seen once. The specimen sequenced was peripheral blood. The receptors shown here come from a woman in her 70s with acute or convalescent COVID-19.

V gene TRBV27 combines with J gene TRBJ2-1, with TRBD2 identical over 9 bases. Germline V gene lookup returns CDR1 MNHEY and CDR2 SMNVEV (reference sequence). The V gene end was trimmed by 6 bases and the J gene end by 5 bases; junction bases not matched to a gene: 8. This CDR3 comprises 15 residues. DNA of the CDR3: TGTGCCAGCAGATTCTGGCTAGCGGGGAACAATGAGCAGTTCTTC. Translation: CASRFWLAGNNEQFF.

CDR3 region: CASSLRAGVSGYTF. Here the CDR3 DNA reads TGTGCCAGCAGCTTGCGGGCAGGGGTTAGTGGCTACACCTTC. The chain uses TRBV5-6 and TRBJ1-2; a possible D gene is TRBD1 (6 bases). The CDR3 is 14 residues long. Trimming took off 1 base at V and 7 bases at J, with 14 bases between the two ends. The germline CDR1 and CDR2 sequences are SGHDT and YYEEEE.

This chain connects TRBV28 to TRBJ2-7, with 11 bases fitting TRBD1. The CDR3 runs 14 residues. CDR1 MDHEN and CDR2 SYDVKM come from the germline V gene. V trimming: 8 bases; J trimming: 2 bases; junction bases outside the gene matches: 5. Here the CDR3 DNA reads TGTGCCAGCGGGGGACAGGGGGTCCCCTACGAGCAGTACTTC. As protein: CASGGQGVPYEQYF.

The chain combines TRBV29-1 with TRBJ2-7; D might be TRBD2 (6 bases). The germline V and J ends were trimmed by 7 bases and 6 bases, with 16 bases remaining between them. Germline values: CDR1 SQVTM, CDR2 ANQGSEA. CDR3 length equals 12 residues. CDR3 in amino acids: CSARRPGGEQYF. Here the CDR3 DNA reads TGCAGCGCCCGGCGGCCCGGGGGCGAGCAGTACTTC.

The chain joins TRBV27 to TRBJ1-2; tentatively, D is TRBD1 (6 bases). Germline-derived CDR1 and CDR2 are MNHEY and SMNVEV (reference sequence). This CDR3 has 15 amino acids. The V and J ends lost 5 bases and 3 bases respectively, with 16 bases between them. The CDR3 region has the DNA TGTGCCAGCAGTGCCTCGACAGGTGCGGACTATGGCTACACCTTC. Its translation is CASSASTGADYGYTF.

This clone was found a few times. The J gene is TRBJ1-1, the V gene TRBV7-9; 11 bases are a match to TRBD1. Germline CDR1 SEHNR, CDR2 FQNEAQ (reference sequence). This CDR3 comprises 14 residues. Trimming cost V 3 bases and J 6 bases; bases outside gene matches: 3. CDR3 nucleotide sequence: TGTGCCAGCAGCTTCGGACAGGGGGCTGCTGAAGCTTTCTTT. It encodes CASSFGQGAAEAFF.

J is TRBJ1-5 and V is TRBV3-1 (or the pseudogene TRBV3-2); D remains ambiguous. Germline lookup yields CDR1 LGHDT and CDR2 YNNKEL (reference sequence). The V end was cut by 0 bases, the J end by 6 bases, with 15 bases between. This CDR3 contains 16 residues. The CDR3 DNA is TGTGCCAGCAGCCAAGATCTATCGGGGAGTCCTCAGCCCCAGCATTTT. Protein product: CASSQDLSGSPQPQHF.

This clone was observed a single time. As DNA, the CDR3 is TGTGCCAGCAGCGTTCTGACGGGGGGGCCAGGCAATGAGCAGTTCTTC. The encoded protein is CASSVLTGGPGNEQFF. The chain couples TRBV9 to TRBJ2-1; 8 bases line up with TRBD2. V dropped 2 bases and J dropped 6; count of bases not matched to a gene: 10. Germline assignment: CDR1 SGDLS and CDR2 YYNGEE. The CDR3 length is 16 residues.

The V and J genes are TRBV23-1 and TRBJ1-2; tentatively, D is TRBD1 (5 bases). Being an ORF, TRBV23-1 has a function that is uncertain. V lost 2 bases, J lost 3 bases, and 19 bases lay in between. CDR3 length equals 17 residues. The CDR3 nucleotides are TGCGCCAGCAGTCAAAACCCTACTCCGAAGGGGCACTATGGCTACACCTTC. Translation: CASSQNPTPKGHYGYTF.

The chain carries TRBV6-5 and TRBJ1-3; D gene uncertain. The CDR3 spans 15 residues. The V and J ends lost 8 bases and 0 bases respectively, with 14 bases between them. From germline, CDR1 is MNHEY and CDR2 SVGAGI. Here the CDR3 DNA reads TGTGCCAGCGCTAGAACGACGAGCTCTGGAAACACCATATATTTT. It is translated as CASARTTSSGNTIYF.

The gene calls are TRBV30 and TRBJ1-6; possible D gene TRBD1, 5 bases. Germline CDR1 GTSNPN, CDR2 SVGIG (reference sequence). The CDR3 length is 12 residues. The V and J ends lost 5 bases and 5 bases respectively, with 7 bases between them. The DNA of the CDR3 is TGTGCCTGGGACAGAAATAATTCACCCCTCCACTTT. This translates into CAWDRNNSPLHF. Full variable domain (outside the CDR3, taken from reference TRBV30 and TRBJ1-6): SQTIHQWPATLVQPVGSPLSLECTVEGTSNPNLYWYRQAAGRGLQLLFYSVGIGQISSEVPQNLSASRPQDRQFILSSKKLLLSDSGFYLCAWDRNNSPLHFGNGTRLTVT.

CDR3 sequence (DNA): TGTGCCAGCAGCCAAAGGGGTATCACCTACAATGAGCAGTTCTTC. Translation: CASSQRGITYNEQFF. The chain links TRBV7-9 to TRBJ2-1; a possible D gene is TRBD1 (5 bases). V was shortened by 5 bases and J by 2 bases, with 13 bases between the two germline ends. This CDR3 is 15 amino acids long. The germline CDR1 and CDR2 sequences are SEHNR and FQNEAQ (reference sequence). Together with reference TRBV7-9 and TRBJ2-1, the CDR3 gives the full variable domain: DTGVSQNPRHKITKRGQNVTFRCDPISEHNRLYWYRQTLGQGPEFLTYFQNEAQLEKSRLLSDRFSAERPKGSFSTLEIQRTEQGDSAMYLCASSQRGITYNEQFFGPGTRLTVL.

This chain joins TRBV10-3 and TRBJ2-1, with 7 bases lining up with TRBD1. This CDR3 is built from 14 residues. The germline gives CDR1 ENHRY, CDR2 SYGVKD. The ends lost 7 bases at V and 1 base at J; junction bases unmatched: 4. As DNA, the CDR3 is TGTGCCATCACCGGACAGGTATCCTACAATGAGCAGTTCTTC. It is translated as CAITGQVSYNEQFF.

V gene TRBV5-8 combines with J gene TRBJ2-3, with D maybe TRBD1 (6 bases). V was cut by 0 bases and J by 1 base, with 12 bases left in between. There are 16 residues in the CDR3. Per germline, CDR1 SGHTS and CDR2 YDEGEE. CDR3 DNA: TGTGCCAGCAGCTTGGGCAGGGGAGCGGGCACAGATACGCAGTATTTT. Protein product: CASSLGRGAGTDTQYF. Full variable domain (remainder filled in from reference TRBV5-8 and TRBJ2-3): EAGVTQSPTHLIKTRGQQATLRCSPISGHTSVYWYQQALGLGLQFLLWYDEGEERNRGNFPPRFSGRQFPNYSSELNVNALELEDSALYLCASSLGRGAGTDTQYFGPGTRLTVL.

The gene calls are TRBV7-3 and TRBJ2-1; TRBD1 matches at 7 bases. The trim removed 0 bases at V and 6 bases at J, leaving 8 bases unmatched. The germline V gene has CDR1 SGHTA and CDR2 FQGTGA. The CDR3 has 16 residues. The CDR3 nucleotides read TGTGCCAGCAGCTTAACCGGGACAGCCCTAATCAATGAGCAGTTCTTC. Its translation is CASSLTGTALINEQFF. Complete variable domain (other parts from reference TRBV7-3 and TRBJ2-1): GAGVSQTPSNKVTEKGKYVELRCDPISGHTALYWYRQSLGQGPEFLIYFQGTGAADDSGLPNDRFFAVRPEGSVSTLKIQRTERGDSAVYLCASSLTGTALINEQFFGPGTRLTVL.

This sequence joins TRBV19 and TRBJ2-7; D unclear. The length of the CDR3 is 14 residues. V lost 3 bases and J lost 4, with 13 bases in between. Germline CDR1 reads LNHDA; CDR2 reads SQIVND (reference sequence). CDR3 amino acids: CASSIFLGAYEQYF. The CDR3 region has the DNA TGTGCCAGTAGTATTTTTCTTGGAGCTTACGAGCAGTACTTC.

The V and J genes are TRBV13 and TRBJ1-4; D gene ambiguous. CDR1 PRHDT and CDR2 FYEKMQ come from the germline V gene (reference sequence). V was trimmed by 5 bases and J by 8 bases, leaving 12 bases between them. CDR3 size: 13 residues. Here the CDR3 reads CASSVWISEKLFF. CDR3 DNA: TGTGCCAGCAGCGTGTGGATTAGCGAAAAACTGTTTTTT.

This chain links TRBV2 with TRBJ1-1; D not resolved. V dropped 8 bases and J dropped 0 bases, with 10 bases sitting between them. Germline V lookup: CDR1 SNHLY, CDR2 FYNNEI. This CDR3 is built from 13 residues. The CDR3 sequence: CASSDGMNTEAFF. CDR3 DNA: TGTGCCAGCTCGGACGGGATGAACACTGAAGCTTTCTTT.

The chain links TRBV7-2 to TRBJ1-2; maybe TRBD1 (5 bases). This CDR3 has 16 residues. Per germline, CDR1 SGHTA and CDR2 FQGNSA. The V end lost 0 bases, the J end lost 4 bases, and 15 bases lay between the germline ends. CDR3 DNA: TGTGCCAGCAGCTTAGCGCCCCGACAGTGGGCCTATGGCTACACCTTC. Translation: CASSLAPRQWAYGYTF.

The V gene is TRBV6-5, the J gene TRBJ2-1, with a possible D match to TRBD1 (6 bases). Trimming took 10 bases from V and 12 from J, leaving 16 bases between them. CDR3 size: 11 residues. The germline V gene encodes CDR1 MNHEY and CDR2 SVGAGI. The CDR3 protein is CATHRAAGQFF. CDR3 nucleotide sequence: TGTGCCACCCACAGGGCCGCAGGGCAGTTCTTC.

This chain connects TRBV4-3 to TRBJ2-6; 8 nucleotides align to TRBD1. Germline V gives CDR1 LGHNA, CDR2 YSLEER. The junction had 8 bases not matched to a gene; V was cut back by 4 bases and J by 0 bases. There are 18 residues in the CDR3. The CDR3 region has the DNA TGCGCCAGCAGCCCCGGGACAGGCCTCGTCTCTGGGGCCAACGTCCTGACTTTC. Translated, it gives CASSPGTGLVSGANVLTF.

The count of this clone is one. The V gene is TRBV9, the J gene TRBJ1-6; D not resolved. CDR3 length equals 15 residues. With 3 bases removed from V and 10 bases from J, the gap between germline ends came to 17 bases. The germline gives CDR1 SGDLS, CDR2 YYNGEE. The CDR3, as DNA: TGTGCCAGCAGCGCCCATGAGCAGGCTATCTCACCCCTCCACTTT. Its translation is CASSAHEQAISPLHF. The whole variable domain, filled in from reference TRBV9 and TRBJ1-6, reads DSGVTQTPKHLITATGQRVTLRCSPRSGDLSVYWYQQSLDQGLQFLIQYYNGEERAKGNILERFSAQQFPDLHSELNLSSLELGDSALYFCASSAHEQAISPLHFGNGTRLTVT.

This clone was seen more than once but under ten times. The chain combines TRBV6-5 with TRBJ2-1, with 7 nucleotides matching TRBD2. The CDR3 length is 14 residues. Germline V gene lookup returns CDR1 MNHEY and CDR2 SVGAGI. V trimming: 8 bases; J trimming: 4 bases; junction bases outside the gene matches: 8. The CDR3 sequence: CASLGLAVYNEQFF. The CDR3 nucleotides are TGTGCCAGCCTGGGGCTAGCGGTGTACAATGAGCAGTTCTTC.

This clone was seen only once. The chain joins TRBV9 to TRBJ2-5, with 11 positions matching TRBD2. V was clipped by 3 bases and J by 3 bases; unmatched bases: 1. Germline loops: CDR1 SGDLS, CDR2 YYNGEE. CDR3 length: 14 amino acids. The CDR3 DNA reads as TGTGCCAGCAGCGCGGGACTAGCGGAAGAGACCCAGTACTTC. It is translated as CASSAGLAEETQYF.

The sample holds one count of this clone. The chain has TRBV6-5 and TRBJ1-2, with D tentatively TRBD1 (5 bases). The CDR3 has 12 amino acids. With 2 bases removed from V and 8 bases from J, the gap between germline ends came to 9 bases. From germline, CDR1 is MNHEY and CDR2 SVGAGI. This CDR3 is CASSYTGVGYTF. The DNA of the CDR3 is TGTGCCAGCAGTTACACGGGGGTAGGCTACACCTTC.

V is TRBV6-1 and J is TRBJ2-5, with D possibly TRBD1 on 8 matching bases. This CDR3 has 15 amino acids. V was trimmed by 2 bases and J by 2 bases, leaving 12 bases between them. Germline-derived CDR1 and CDR2 are MNHNS and SASEGT. CDR3 DNA sequence: TGTGCCAGCAGTGAAAACAGGGGGGGGCAAGAGACCCAGTACTTC. Residues: CASSENRGGQETQYF.

The chain carries TRBV4-3 and TRBJ2-3; tentative D call: TRBD1 (5 bases). V lost 1 base and J lost 2, with 10 bases in between. Looked up from germline, CDR1 is LGHNA and CDR2 is YSLEER. The CDR3 is made up of 15 amino acids. CDR3 bases: TGCGCCAGCAGCCAAGCCGCAGGGAACACAGATACGCAGTATTTT. Encoded protein: CASSQAAGNTDTQYF.

The chain couples TRBV29-1 to TRBJ1-3; D unresolved. Germline CDR1 is SQVTM and CDR2 is ANQGSEA. CDR3 length equals 13 residues. Trimming shortened V by 4 bases and J by 4 bases, and 11 bases separated the two germline ends. CDR3 protein: CSVGQGGGNTIYF. The CDR3 coding sequence is TGCAGCGTTGGCCAAGGCGGCGGAAACACCATATATTTT.

This chain uses TRBV27 with TRBJ2-1, with a possible D match to TRBD2 (6 bases). This CDR3 comprises 15 residues. V was pared by 7 bases and J by 2 bases, with 15 bases between. Germline CDR1 MNHEY, CDR2 SMNVEV (reference sequence). CDR3 residues: CASMVERRAYNEQFF. CDR3 DNA sequence: TGTGCCAGCATGGTAGAGCGGAGGGCCTACAATGAGCAGTTCTTC.

The chain employs TRBV9 and TRBJ1-4, with no clear D. This CDR3 is built from 15 residues. The V end was cut by 4 bases, the J end by 0 bases, with 10 bases between. Germline assignment: CDR1 SGDLS and CDR2 YYNGEE. In nucleotides, the CDR3 is TGTGCCAGCAGCCACAGAGTTGCAACTAATGAAAAACTGTTTTTT. Encoded protein: CASSHRVATNEKLFF.

The chain employs TRBV6-5 and TRBJ1-4; TRBD1 might be the D (5 bases). The V and J ends lost 2 bases and 8 bases respectively, with 12 bases between them. The CDR3 totals 14 residues. Germline V gene data show CDR1 as MNHEY and CDR2 as SVGAGI. The CDR3 protein is CASSYRGGREKLFF. The CDR3 nucleotides read TGTGCCAGCAGTTACCGGGGGGGGAGGGAAAAACTGTTTTTT.

This clone was observed once. V is TRBV5-1 and J is TRBJ2-1; tentatively, D is TRBD2 (6 bases). Germline CDR1 is SGHRS and CDR2 is YFSETQ. The CDR3 length is 15 residues. The V and J ends lost 4 bases and 5 bases respectively, with 16 bases between them. The CDR3 spells CASSITSNPHNEQFF. The DNA of the CDR3 is TGCGCCAGCAGCATCACTAGCAATCCCCACAATGAGCAGTTCTTC. The full variable domain, completed using reference TRBV5-1 and TRBJ2-1, is KAGVTQTPRYLIKTRGQQVTLSCSPISGHRSVSWYQQTPGQGLQFLFEYFSETQRNKGNFPGRFSGRQFSNSRSEMNVSTLELGDSALYLCASSITSNPHNEQFFGPGTRLTVL.